A selection of T cell receptor beta chains follows, all from one sample in a study of T cell responses to AZD1222 COVID-19 vaccine. Sequencing was performed with immunoSEQ multiplex PCR; in TCRdb, only in-frame clones are kept and a portion is missing. The table records more than 65,000 clones, about nine tenths of them present only once. The source was peripheral blood, collected on day 0 of AZD1222 vaccination. The receptors come from an adult in good health. The CDR3 runs from the conserved cysteine through the conserved F or W. D genes are given only for firm matches. Clone size, where shown, is once, few, many, or a class for clones that have expanded.

v_call: TRBV5-5; clone_size: NA; d_call: NA; j_call: TRBJ2-7; cdr3_nt: TGTGCCAGCAGCTTGTGGCAGGGAAGCGGCTACGAGCAGTACTTC; cdr3_aa: CASSLWQGSGYEQYF
v_call: TRBV19; clone_size: once; d_call: NA; j_call: TRBJ2-7; cdr3_nt: TGTGCCAGTACCCCAAGGGTGGGTAACAGAGGCGAGCAGTACTTC; cdr3_aa: CASTPRVGNRGEQYF
v_call: TRBV19; clone_size: NA; d_call: NA; j_call: TRBJ2-7; cdr3_nt: TGTGCCAGTAACTCCGGGTCGAACGAGCAGTACTTC; cdr3_aa: CASNSGSNEQYF
v_call: TRBV18; clone_size: once; d_call: NA; j_call: TRBJ1-1; cdr3_nt: TGTGCCAGCTCACCGCAGGGGAACACTGAAGCTTTCTTT; cdr3_aa: CASSPQGNTEAFF
v_call: TRBV7-9; clone_size: NA; d_call: NA; j_call: TRBJ1-1; cdr3_nt: TGTGCCAGCAGGCCCAGGGACATCCTATTTGTTGAAGCTTTCTTT; cdr3_aa: CASRPRDILFVEAFF
v_call: TRBV29-1; clone_size: NA; d_call: NA; j_call: TRBJ2-3; cdr3_nt: TGCAGCGTTGCGGGACTGTCTCTGGGATTCACAGATACGCAGTATTTT; cdr3_aa: CSVAGLSLGFTDTQYF
v_call: TRBV5-5; clone_size: NA; d_call: TRBD2; j_call: TRBJ2-7; cdr3_nt: TGTGCCAGCAGCCCGAAGATGACTAGCGGGCTTCCCTACGAGCAGTACTTC; cdr3_aa: CASSPKMTSGLPYEQYF
v_call: TRBV2; clone_size: NA; d_call: TRBD1; j_call: TRBJ2-3; cdr3_nt: TGTGCCAATGCTCGGACAGGGAGGACAGATACGCAGTATTTT; cdr3_aa: CANARTGRTDTQYF
v_call: TRBV10-3; clone_size: NA; d_call: TRBD2; j_call: TRBJ2-7; cdr3_nt: TGTGCCATCAGGCGGGAGATGGGGTCCTACGAGCAGTACTTC; cdr3_aa: CAIRREMGSYEQYF
v_call: TRBV10-3; clone_size: NA; d_call: TRBD1; j_call: TRBJ1-6; cdr3_nt: TGTGCCATCAGGGGAGGACAGGAGAATTCACCCCTCCACTTT; cdr3_aa: CAIRGGQENSPLHF
v_call: TRBV25-1; clone_size: NA; d_call: NA; j_call: TRBJ1-2; cdr3_nt: TGTGCCAGCAGTGAACCTGGACAGATATATGGCTACACCTTC; cdr3_aa: CASSEPGQIYGYTF
v_call: TRBV9; clone_size: NA; d_call: TRBD1; j_call: TRBJ1-2; cdr3_nt: TGTGCCAGCACTTCAGGGGGGTTTGCTAACTATGGCTACACCTTC; cdr3_aa: CASTSGGFANYGYTF
v_call: TRBV6-6; clone_size: NA; d_call: NA; j_call: TRBJ1-2; cdr3_nt: TGTGCCAGCTGCTGTGGGGGAGATGGCTACACCTTC; cdr3_aa: CASCCGGDGYTF
v_call: TRBV11-3; clone_size: once; d_call: NA; j_call: TRBJ1-4; cdr3_nt: TGTGCCAGCAGCTTTCCGGGACGTACTAATGAAAAACTGTTTTTT; cdr3_aa: CASSFPGRTNEKLFF
v_call: TRBV23-1; clone_size: NA; d_call: NA; j_call: TRBJ2-1; cdr3_nt: TGCGCCAGCAGTCAACCCCGGCAGGAGGGGGCTTGGGAGCAGTTCTTC; cdr3_aa: CASSQPRQEGAWEQFF
v_call: TRBV4-3; clone_size: NA; d_call: NA; j_call: TRBJ2-3; cdr3_nt: TGCGCCAGCAGCCAGGAACAGGGCGGTACGCAGTATTTT; cdr3_aa: CASSQEQGGTQYF
v_call: TRBV11-2; clone_size: NA; d_call: NA; j_call: TRBJ2-5; cdr3_nt: TGTGCCAGCAGCTTAGAGCAGGGGGGCGGAGGGGAGACCCAGTACTTC; cdr3_aa: CASSLEQGGGGETQYF
v_call: TRBV7-3; clone_size: few; d_call: NA; j_call: TRBJ1-6; cdr3_nt: TGTGCCAGCAGCTTTACGGGGAGGGATTCACCCCTCCACTTT; cdr3_aa: CASSFTGRDSPLHF
v_call: TRBV2; clone_size: NA; d_call: NA; j_call: TRBJ2-3; cdr3_nt: TGTGCCAGCTCCGCCCGAGCCAGTCGAACAGATACGCAGTATTTT; cdr3_aa: CASSARASRTDTQYF
v_call: TRBV5-4; clone_size: NA; d_call: TRBD1; j_call: TRBJ1-1; cdr3_nt: TGTGCCAGCAGCCCCTCTAAAGACAGGGGGAATGAAGCTTTCTTT; cdr3_aa: CASSPSKDRGNEAFF
v_call: TRBV10-3; clone_size: NA; d_call: NA; j_call: TRBJ1-4; cdr3_nt: TGTGCCATCAGTCCAGGGGCAACTAATGAAAAACTGTTTTTT; cdr3_aa: CAISPGATNEKLFF
v_call: TRBV9; clone_size: few; d_call: NA; j_call: TRBJ1-4; cdr3_nt: TGTGCCAGCAGCTCCCAAGGGGGGGGGCAGGGTGAAAAACTGTTTTTT; cdr3_aa: CASSSQGGGQGEKLFF
v_call: TRBV18; clone_size: once; d_call: NA; j_call: TRBJ2-2; cdr3_nt: TGTGCCAGCTCACTGCAATCGACACCAAACACCGGGGAGCTGTTTTTT; cdr3_aa: CASSLQSTPNTGELFF
v_call: TRBV18; clone_size: NA; d_call: TRBD1; j_call: TRBJ2-1; cdr3_nt: TGTGCCAGCTCACCACAACAGGGGTTTGGTGAGCAGTTCTTC; cdr3_aa: CASSPQQGFGEQFF
v_call: TRBV27; clone_size: NA; d_call: TRBD1; j_call: TRBJ1-5; cdr3_nt: TGTGCCAGCAGGGACAGGGGTGTCTCTACGCAGCCCCAGCATTTT; cdr3_aa: CASRDRGVSTQPQHF
v_call: TRBV28; clone_size: NA; d_call: TRBD1; j_call: TRBJ2-7; cdr3_nt: TGTGCCAGCAGTTTCCACTACAGGGGGAAATTCTACGAGCAGTACTTC; cdr3_aa: CASSFHYRGKFYEQYF
v_call: TRBV19; clone_size: NA; d_call: NA; j_call: TRBJ1-5; cdr3_nt: TGTGCCAGTAGCCCCACAGGGTCAGGGCAGCCCCAGCATTTT; cdr3_aa: CASSPTGSGQPQHF
v_call: TRBV27; clone_size: NA; d_call: NA; j_call: TRBJ2-1; cdr3_nt: TGTGCCAGCAGTTCCAGCGGAACCTCCTACAATGAGCAGTTCTTC; cdr3_aa: CASSSSGTSYNEQFF
v_call: TRBV7-9; clone_size: NA; d_call: TRBD1; j_call: TRBJ1-5; cdr3_nt: TGTGCCAGCAGCTTTGCGTCAGGGGGACAGCCCCAGCATTTT; cdr3_aa: CASSFASGGQPQHF
v_call: TRBV7-2; clone_size: few; d_call: TRBD2; j_call: TRBJ2-5; cdr3_nt: TGTGCCAGCAGCCACTTAGCGGGAGGGAGTGGGGAGACCCAGTACTTC; cdr3_aa: CASSHLAGGSGETQYF
v_call: TRBV7-9; clone_size: NA; d_call: NA; j_call: TRBJ1-2; cdr3_nt: TGTGCCAGCAGCTTTGATCTGATGGGGGGCTCTGGCTACACCTTC; cdr3_aa: CASSFDLMGGSGYTF